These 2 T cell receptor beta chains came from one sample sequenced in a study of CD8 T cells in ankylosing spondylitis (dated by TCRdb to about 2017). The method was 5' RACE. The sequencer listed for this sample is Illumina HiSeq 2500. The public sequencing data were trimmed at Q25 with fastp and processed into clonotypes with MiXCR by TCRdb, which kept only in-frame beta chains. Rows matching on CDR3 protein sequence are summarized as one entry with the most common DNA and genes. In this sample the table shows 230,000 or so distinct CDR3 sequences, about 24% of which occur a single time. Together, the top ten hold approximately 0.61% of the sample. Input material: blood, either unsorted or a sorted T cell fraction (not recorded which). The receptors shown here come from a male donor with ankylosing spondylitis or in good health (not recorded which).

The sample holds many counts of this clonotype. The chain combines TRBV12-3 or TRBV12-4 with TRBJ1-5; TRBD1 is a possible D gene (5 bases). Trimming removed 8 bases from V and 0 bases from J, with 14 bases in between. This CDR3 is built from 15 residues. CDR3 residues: CASREGGGSNQPQHF. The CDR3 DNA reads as TGTGCCAGCCGCGAAGGTGGGGGTAGCAATCAGCCCCAGCATTTT.

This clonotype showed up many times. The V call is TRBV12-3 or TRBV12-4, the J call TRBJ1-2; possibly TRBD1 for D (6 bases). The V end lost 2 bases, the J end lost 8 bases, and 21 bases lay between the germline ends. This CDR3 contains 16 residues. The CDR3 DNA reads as TGTGCCAGCAGTTTATGGGGACAACGCATTCAGGGAGGCTACACCTTC. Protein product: CASSLWGQRIQGGYTF.